The rows below give T cell receptor beta chains drawn from one sample of a study of molecular identifiers for immune sequencing clone quantification. TCRdb re-called the PCR reads with MiXCR, one entry per CDR3 protein. The data show over 550,000 distinct CDR3 sequences, over 25% seen once. Input material: naive CD8+ T cells from blood, with Jurkat cell RNA spiked in. Source of these receptors: a human donor in good health. Some libraries in this study had Jurkat cell RNA spiked in. The CDR3 runs from the conserved cysteine through the conserved F or W. The order of the fields is D gene, clone size, V gene, J gene, CDR3 protein, CDR3 DNA. The D gene is left open where the match is weak. Rows give clone size only sometimes, using once, few, many, or a class for an expanded clone.

>TRBD2|.|TRBV7-9|TRBJ2-2
CVSSFTLAVGELFF
TGTGTCAGCAGCTTCACCCTAGCGGTCGGGGAGCTGTTTTTT
>.|few|TRBV20-1|TRBJ1-1
CSAPSYRAGNTEAFF
TGCAGTGCTCCGTCTTACAGGGCTGGTAACACTGAAGCTTTCTTT
>.|few|TRBV29-1|TRBJ1-6
CSVPVKSSDSPLHF
TGCAGCGTTCCGGTCAAAAGTTCGGATTCACCCCTCCACTTT
>TRBD1|few|TRBV7-9|TRBJ1-2
CASSLGQGLDYGYTF
TGTGCCAGCAGCCTGGGACAGGGACTAGACTATGGCTACACCTTC
>.|.|TRBV2|TRBJ2-5
CASSVSAGAQETQYF
TGTGCCAGCAGTGTATCGGCGGGGGCCCAAGAGACCCAGTACTTC
>TRBD1|few|TRBV28|TRBJ2-2
CASIPLKGQGDTGELFF
TGTGCCAGCATCCCCCTAAAAGGACAGGGGGACACCGGGGAGCTGTTTTTT
>.|many|TRBV25-1|TRBJ2-1
CASSETYNEQFF
TGTGCCAGCAGTGAAACCTACAATGAGCAGTTCTTC
>.|few|TRBV19|TRBJ1-5
CASSIGGIRLGQPQHF
TGTGCCAGTAGTATAGGAGGCATACGATTGGGGCAGCCCCAGCATTTT
>.|few|TRBV21-1|TRBJ1-1
CASSPGQGARTAFF
TGTGCCAGCAGCCCCGGACAGGGGGCGCGGACCGCTTTCTTT
>TRBD1|.|TRBV30|TRBJ1-5
CAWSSGTGGYQPQHF
TGTGCCTGGAGCTCCGGGACAGGGGGATATCAGCCCCAGCATTTT
>.|many|TRBV12-3/TRBV12-4|TRBJ2-7
CASSLLGYEQYF
TGTGCCAGCAGCTTGCTCGGCTACGAGCAGTACTTC
>.|many|TRBV5-6|TRBJ2-3
CASSSPSGTRTDTQYF
TGTGCCAGCAGCTCCCCCTCCGGGACTCGCACAGATACGCAGTATTTT
>TRBD2|few|TRBV19|TRBJ2-1
CASSLAGVDEQFF
TGTGCCAGTAGTCTAGCGGGAGTTGATGAGCAGTTCTTC
>.|few|TRBV19|TRBJ2-1
CASSIAGSSYNEQFF
TGTGCCAGTAGTATAGCCGGGTCCTCCTACAATGAGCAGTTCTTC
>.|few|TRBV4-1|TRBJ1-1
CASSQTARGTVEAFF
TGCGCCAGCAGCCAAACGGCCCGGGGCACCGTTGAAGCTTTCTTT
>TRBD1|.|TRBV19|TRBJ1-4
CASSLRQGWAEKLFF
TGTGCCAGTAGTCTTCGACAGGGATGGGCTGAAAAACTGTTTTTT
>TRBD1|many|TRBV7-9|TRBJ2-7
CASSSRDRWDYEQYF
TGTGCCAGCAGCTCCCGGGACAGGTGGGACTACGAGCAGTACTTC
>.|few|TRBV9|TRBJ2-3
CASSVGGLVTQYF
TGTGCCAGCAGCGTAGGGGGACTGGTTACGCAGTATTTT
>.|.|TRBV13|TRBJ2-2
CASSLTGTLNTGELFF
TGTGCCAGCAGCCTAACCGGGACGTTGAACACCGGGGAGCTGTTTTTT
>.|.|TRBV6-1|TRBJ2-3
CASSEWGGATDTQYF
TGTGCCAGCAGTGAATGGGGCGGGGCCACAGATACGCAGTATTTT
>.|few|TRBV12-3/TRBV12-4|TRBJ2-1
CASSAGKLTYNEQFF
TGTGCCAGCAGTGCGGGCAAACTAACCTACAATGAGCAGTTCTTC
>.|.|TRBV12-3/TRBV12-4|TRBJ2-7
CAGSFSHEQYF
TGTGCCGGCAGTTTCAGCCACGAGCAGTACTTC
>.|.|TRBV20-1|TRBJ2-7
CSARDQGGGPYEQYF
TGCAGTGCTAGAGATCAAGGGGGGGGGCCCTACGAGCAGTACTTC
>.|few|TRBV2|TRBJ1-1
CASSTLAANTEAFF
TGTGCCAGCAGTACCCTGGCGGCGAACACTGAAGCTTTCTTT
>TRBD1|.|TRBV5-6|TRBJ2-1
CASSRTGWYNEQFF
TGTGCCAGCAGCCGGACAGGGTGGTACAATGAGCAGTTCTTC
>.|few|TRBV9|TRBJ2-6
CASSPLPYWGSGANVLTF
TGTGCCAGCAGCCCTCTCCCCTATTGGGGCTCTGGGGCCAACGTCCTGACTTTC
>TRBD2|.|TRBV6-2/TRBV6-3|TRBJ2-2
CASSYSTSGSPGELFF
TGTGCCAGCAGTTACTCGACTAGCGGGAGTCCCGGGGAGCTGTTTTTT
>.|many|TRBV4-1|TRBJ1-1
CASSQPPARMNTEAFF
TGCGCCAGCAGCCAACCCCCCGCCAGGATGAACACTGAAGCTTTCTTT
>TRBD1|many|TRBV4-3|TRBJ1-3
CASSEGTASGNTIYF
TGCGCCAGCAGCGAAGGGACAGCCTCTGGAAACACCATATATTTT
>TRBD2|many|TRBV4-3|TRBJ2-3
CASSQESSGGITSTDTQYF
TGCGCCAGCAGCCAAGAGTCTAGCGGGGGGATTACTAGCACAGATACGCAGTATTTT
>TRBD2|.|TRBV12-3/TRBV12-4|TRBJ2-3
CASSGGTSGGGDTQYF
TGTGCCAGCAGTGGGGGTACTAGCGGGGGGGGTGATACGCAGTATTTT
>.|many|TRBV6-5|TRBJ1-1
CASSYSGPRVMGEAFF
TGTGCCAGCAGTTACTCAGGGCCCAGGGTTATGGGTGAAGCTTTCTTT
>.|.|TRBV6-1|TRBJ2-7
CASSDDVYPPNYEQYF
TGTGCCAGCAGTGACGACGTTTATCCCCCGAACTACGAGCAGTACTTC
>.|many|TRBV7-9|TRBJ1-2
CASSLGSADPGGYTF
TGTGCCAGCAGCTTAGGATCCGCGGATCCCGGAGGCTACACCTTC
>TRBD2|few|TRBV4-1|TRBJ2-1
CASSQGSSGGHNEQFF
TGCGCCAGCAGCCAAGGGTCTAGCGGGGGCCACAATGAGCAGTTCTTC
>.|few|TRBV13|TRBJ2-6
CASSLGGAGSGANVLTF
TGTGCCAGCAGCTTAGGGGGGGCTGGTTCTGGGGCCAACGTCCTGACTTTC
>.|many|TRBV7-2|TRBJ2-7
CASSPSTDYGEQYF
TGTGCCAGCAGCCCCTCGACCGATTACGGAGAGCAGTACTTC
>.|many|TRBV25-1|TRBJ2-7
CASSARQSSYEQYF
TGTGCCAGCAGTGCCAGACAGAGCTCCTACGAGCAGTACTTC